Presented here are 5 T cell receptor beta chains from one specimen sequenced in a study of OX40 agonist ivuxolimab in advanced cancers. Sequenced by immunoSEQ multiplex PCR; TCRdb stores in-frame clones only, minus some. This table has roughly 62,000 clones, approximately 86% appearing once. The sample in question was CD4+ or CD8+ T cells sorted from blood, obtained in a trial of the OX40 agonist ivuxolimab. All receptors derive from an adult with an advanced solid tumor such as melanoma, head and neck, liver or kidney cancer.

In this sample, this clone turned up once. The chain combines TRBV5-4 with TRBJ1-1, with D possibly matching TRBD1 (6 bases). CDR3 length: 17 residues. Germline values: CDR1 SGHNT, CDR2 YYREEE (reference sequence). V lost 5 bases and J 2 bases, leaving 22 bases between the germline ends. The CDR3 DNA follows: TGTGCCAGCAGTCAAATCGAGCCGGGACATCTCAACACTGAAGCTTTCTTT. Protein sequence: CASSQIEPGHLNTEAFF.

V and J are TRBV5-1 and TRBJ2-7, with D perhaps matching TRBD1 (5 bases). Germline CDR1 is SGHRS and CDR2 is YFSETQ. Trimming pared 4 bases from V and 1 base from J, leaving 15 bases between. The CDR3 covers 15 residues. The CDR3 region is CASSTDPGSSYEQYF. The CDR3 nucleotides are TGCGCCAGCAGCACCGACCCAGGGTCGTCCTACGAGCAGTACTTC.

V usage is TRBV7-2 and J usage is TRBJ2-7, with a weak D call TRBD2 (5 bases). The CDR3 spans 14 residues. Germline V gives CDR1 SGHTA, CDR2 FQGNSA. V lost 2 bases, J lost 4 bases, and 12 bases lay in between. CDR3 in DNA: TGTGCCAGCAGCTTAATTCGGAGGCAGTACGAGCAGTACTTC. Residues: CASSLIRRQYEQYF.

The J gene is TRBJ2-1, the V gene TRBV7-3; D not certain. This CDR3 spans 12 amino acids. The germline V gene has CDR1 SGHTA and CDR2 FQGTGA. Trimming removed 2 bases at V and 7 bases at J, with 6 bases between. The CDR3 DNA reads as TGTGCCAGCAGCTTAGTGGGAAATGAGCAGTTCTTC. Translating gives CASSLVGNEQFF.

The chain carries TRBV5-4 and TRBJ2-2, with TRBD1 matching 11 bases. With 4 bases clipped from V and 5 bases from J, the junction kept 7 bases outside the gene matches. The CDR3 extends over 16 amino acids. In germline, CDR1 is SGHNT, CDR2 YYREEE (reference sequence). The DNA for the CDR3 is TGTGCCAGCAGCGGAACCGGGACAGGGGGGACCGGGGAGCTGTTTTTT. Translated, it gives CASSGTGTGGTGELFF.